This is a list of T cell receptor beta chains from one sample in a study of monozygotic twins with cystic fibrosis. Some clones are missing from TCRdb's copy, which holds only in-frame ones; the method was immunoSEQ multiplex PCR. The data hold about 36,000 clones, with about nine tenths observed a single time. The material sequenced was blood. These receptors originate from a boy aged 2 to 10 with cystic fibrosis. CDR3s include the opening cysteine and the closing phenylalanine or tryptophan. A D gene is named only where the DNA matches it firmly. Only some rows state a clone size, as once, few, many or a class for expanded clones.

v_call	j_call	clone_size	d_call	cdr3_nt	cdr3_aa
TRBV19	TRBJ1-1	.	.	TGTGCCAGTAGCGGCAGTCCTAACACTGAAGCTTTCTTT	CASSGSPNTEAFF
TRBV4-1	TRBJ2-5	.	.	TGCGCCAGCAGCCAAGATTCAGGCCCGTCGTCCCAGTACTTC	CASSQDSGPSSQYF
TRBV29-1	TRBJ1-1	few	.	TGCAGCGTTGGTTTCACTGAAGCTTTCTTT	CSVGFTEAFF
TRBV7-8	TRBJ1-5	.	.	TGTGCCAGCAGCTTAGCGCATCCAGGCAATAGCAATCAGCCCCAGCATTTT	CASSLAHPGNSNQPQHF
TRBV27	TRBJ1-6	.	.	TGTGCCAGCACCCTGAAAGGGGTTTGGAATTCACCCCTCCACTTT	CASTLKGVWNSPLHF
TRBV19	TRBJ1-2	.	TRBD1	TGTGCCAGTAGTATCGACAGGGATAGGCGAGGCTACACCTTC	CASSIDRDRRGYTF
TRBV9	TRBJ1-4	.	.	TGTGCCAGCAGCGTAGCTAGGGGGGGTCCTGAAAAACTGTTTTTT	CASSVARGGPEKLFF
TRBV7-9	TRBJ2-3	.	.	TGTGCCAGCAGCCGAGACAGAAAACCCTCAGATACGCAGTATTTT	CASSRDRKPSDTQYF
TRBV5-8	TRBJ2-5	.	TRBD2	TGTGCCAGCAGCTTAGAACTAGCGGGGGAAGAGACCCAGTACTTC	CASSLELAGEETQYF
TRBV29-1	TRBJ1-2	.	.	TGCAGCGTGCCATCCGGGGTTAACTATGGCTACACCTTC	CSVPSGVNYGYTF
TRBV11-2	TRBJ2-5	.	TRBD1	TGTGCCAGTCGACAGGGACAAGAGACCCAGTACTTC	CASRQGQETQYF
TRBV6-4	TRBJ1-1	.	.	TGTGCCAGCAGCCCCAGTGAAGGGGGGAACACTGAAGCTTTCTTT	CASSPSEGGNTEAFF
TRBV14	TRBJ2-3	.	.	TGTGCCAGCAGCCACGGAATCCGGGGGAGCACAGATACGCAGTATTTT	CASSHGIRGSTDTQYF
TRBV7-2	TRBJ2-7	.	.	TGTGCCAGCAGCTTCAGCGACGTTGCCTACGAGCAGTACTTC	CASSFSDVAYEQYF
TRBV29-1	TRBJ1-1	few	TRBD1	TGCAGCGGCACCGGGACAGGAGACACTGAAGCTTTCTTT	CSGTGTGDTEAFF
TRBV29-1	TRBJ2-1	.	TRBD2	TGCAGCGTTGCATTACTAGCGGGGCACAATGAGCAGTTCTTC	CSVALLAGHNEQFF
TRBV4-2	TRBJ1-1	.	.	TGTGCCAGCAGCCAGAGACTGGCTGTGGTCACTGAAGCTTTCTTT	CASSQRLAVVTEAFF
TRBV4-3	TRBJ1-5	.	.	TGCGCCAGCAGCCAAGATGCCTATGCCGACAGTCAGCCCCAGCATTTT	CASSQDAYADSQPQHF
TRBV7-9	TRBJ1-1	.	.	TGTGCCAGCAGCTTAGGCCGGACAGCTGCTAGTACTGAAGCTTTCTTT	CASSLGRTAASTEAFF
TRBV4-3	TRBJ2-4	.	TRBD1	TGCGCCAGCAGCCAAGATGTAGGGGGCTATAGGGCCAAAAACATTCAGTACTTC	CASSQDVGGYRAKNIQYF
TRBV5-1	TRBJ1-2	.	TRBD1	TGCGCCAGCAGCTTGGGACAGGGGGCGCGAAGCTATGGCTACACCTTC	CASSLGQGARSYGYTF
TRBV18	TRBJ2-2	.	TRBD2	TGTGCCAGCTCACCCCGGGGGACTAGCGCCGCACCGAACACCGGGGAGCTGTTTTTT	CASSPRGTSAAPNTGELFF
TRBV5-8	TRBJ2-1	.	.	TGTGCCAGCAGCCAAGCGGCGAGCTCCTACAATGAGCAGTTCTTC	CASSQAASSYNEQFF
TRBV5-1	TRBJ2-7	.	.	TGCGCCAGCAGCTTTAGCTGGGAACACGAGCAGTACTTC	CASSFSWEHEQYF
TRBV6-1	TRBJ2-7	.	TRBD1	TGTGCCAGCCAAAAGACCGGGACAGGTATAGACGAGCAGTACTTC	CASQKTGTGIDEQYF
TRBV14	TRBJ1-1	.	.	TGTGCCAGCAGCCAAGACCCCGGGACACCTATCGATACTGAAGCTTTCTTT	CASSQDPGTPIDTEAFF
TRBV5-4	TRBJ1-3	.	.	TGTGCCAGCAGCTTGGGTGGACACTCTGGAAACACCATATATTTT	CASSLGGHSGNTIYF
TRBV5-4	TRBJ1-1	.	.	TGTGCCAGCAGCTTGGAGGGACCGCGCCCGGCTGAAGCTTTCTTT	CASSLEGPRPAEAFF
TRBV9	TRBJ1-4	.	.	TGTGCCAGCAGCGTAGCTACGGGGGGTGAAAAACTGTTTTTT	CASSVATGGEKLFF
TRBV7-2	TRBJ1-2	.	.	TGTGCCAGCAGCCTCGGGACGAATTATGGCTACACCTTC	CASSLGTNYGYTF
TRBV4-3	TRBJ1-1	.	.	TGCGCCAGCAGCCAAGATCCCGGTTCGGGCACTGAAGCTTTCTTT	CASSQDPGSGTEAFF
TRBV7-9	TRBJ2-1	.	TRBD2	TGTGCCAGCAGCCCAGGCCGGGGGGGCCGCAATGAGCAGTTCTTC	CASSPGRGGRNEQFF
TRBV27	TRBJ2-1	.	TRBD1	TGTGCCAGCAGATATAACAGGGGGACCTACAATGAGCAGTTCTTC	CASRYNRGTYNEQFF
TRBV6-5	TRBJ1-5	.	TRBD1	TGTGCCAGCAGCCGGGGACAGATGAATCAGCCCCAGCATTTT	CASSRGQMNQPQHF
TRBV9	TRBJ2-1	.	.	TGTGCCAGCAGCGCCCCCGATGGGACCTACAATGAGCAGTTCTTC	CASSAPDGTYNEQFF
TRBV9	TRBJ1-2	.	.	TGTGCCAGCAGCGCAGGAGGCTATGGCTACACCTTC	CASSAGGYGYTF
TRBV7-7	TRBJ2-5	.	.	TGTGCTAGCAGCCCCAATACGCAGGGCCAAGAGACCCAGTACTTC	CASSPNTQGQETQYF
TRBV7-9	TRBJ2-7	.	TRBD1	TGTGCCAGCAGCGACGGACAGGCCTACGAGCAGTACTTC	CASSDGQAYEQYF
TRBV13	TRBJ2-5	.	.	TGTGCCAGCAGCTCCCGGGGCTATCGGATACAAGAGACCCAGTACTTC	CASSSRGYRIQETQYF
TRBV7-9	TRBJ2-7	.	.	TGTGCCAGCAGCTTAGTTGTAGGGAGCAAGTCCTACGAGCAGTACTTC	CASSLVVGSKSYEQYF
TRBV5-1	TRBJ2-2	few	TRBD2	TGCGCCAGCAGCTTCCCGAGCGGGGACGGGGAGCTGTTTTTT	CASSFPSGDGELFF